These 6 T cell receptor beta chains originate from one sample sequenced in a study of early T cells in non-severe SARS-CoV-2 infection. From the 5' RACE reads, TCRdb called clonotypes with MiXCR, one entry per CDR3 protein. The sample holds tens of thousands of distinct CDR3 sequences, 8% to 10% seen once. Sequenced input: whole blood. The receptors were sampled from an adult who was a healthcare worker with PCR-confirmed SARS-CoV-2 infection or an uninfected control (not recorded which).

This clonotype was observed many times. Compared with germline, one end of the junction differs, possibly owing to a read error. The chain combines TRBV7-7 with TRBJ2-3; 12 bases map to TRBD1. CDR3 size: 15 residues. CDR1 and CDR2 from the germline V gene are SSHAT and FNYEAQ (reference sequence). The CDR3 region is CASSSGTGGRDTQYF. The CDR3 region has the DNA TGTGCTAGCAGCTCCGGGACAGGGGGCAGGGATACGCAGTATTTT.

This chain uses TRBV21-1 with TRBJ1-2. TRBV21-1 is a known pseudogene. The CDR3 extends over 17 amino acids. In DNA form, the CDR3 reads TGTGCCAGCAGCAAAGACGAACGGGCATCAGCCCTCTATGGCTACACCTTC. The encoded protein is CASSKDERASALYGYTF.

This chain connects TRBV29-1 to TRBJ2-7; the D call may be TRBD1 or TRBD2 (5 bases each). The CDR3 runs to 13 residues. From germline, CDR1 is SQVTM and CDR2 ANQGSEA. Deletions cut 4 bases from V and 3 bases from J, with 13 bases between. The CDR3 DNA sequence: TGCAGCGTTGTGGGTGGGGACGGCTACGAGCAGTACTTC. This codes for CSVVGGDGYEQYF.

The CDR3 DNA reads as TGTGCCAGCAGTTACGTCAGGTCCTTCAATCAGCCCCAGCATTTT. Translation: CASSYVRSFNQPQHF. V and J are TRBV6-2 or TRBV6-3 and TRBJ1-5; D ambiguous. Germline-derived CDR1 and CDR2 are MNHEY and SVGEGT. V was shortened by 2 bases and J by 3 bases, with 11 bases between the two germline ends. This CDR3 is built from 15 residues.

With regard to this clonotype: This may come from a read error, since a much larger clone is one base off. CDR3 DNA: TGTGTCAGCGAAGTCTTCCAAGGGAATGGCTACACCTTC. This codes for CVSEVFQGNGYTF. The chain joins TRBV6-1 to TRBJ1-2, with no clear D. CDR3 size: 13 residues. Germline V gene data show CDR1 as MNHNS and CDR2 as SASEGT.

This clonotype came up many times. The chain couples TRBV4-3 to TRBJ2-1; 9 nucleotides match TRBD2. The CDR3 is 18 residues long. Trimming took 4 bases from V and 3 from J; bases not matched to a gene: 13. CDR1 and CDR2 from the germline V gene are LGHNA and YSLEER. The CDR3 protein is CASSREPEGTSLYNEQFF. CDR3 in DNA: TGCGCCAGCAGCCGCGAGCCCGAAGGGACTAGCCTCTACAATGAGCAGTTCTTC.